One sample yielded the 14 T cell receptor beta chains listed below, sequenced in a study of blood T cell repertoires in COVID-19 (dated by TCRdb to the early 2020s). Library generation was performed with the immunoSEQ multiplex PCR assay. The source is immuneACCESS, and TCRdb retained only in-frame sequences with V and J called. Part of the clones is not carried over; for the studies checked, unresolved V genes explain less than half of this, and the remainder is unexplained. Here the sample has about 110,000 clones; around 81% occur a single time. About 4.7% of the sample belongs to the ten largest clones. Sequencing used peripheral blood. These receptors were taken from a human donor in a cohort sampled during active or convalescent COVID-19.

This rearrangement joins TRBV9 to TRBJ2-7; possibly TRBD2 for D (6 bases). There are 17 residues in the CDR3. V lost 0 bases and J lost 3, with 19 bases in between. Germline CDR1 is SGDLS and CDR2 is YYNGEE. The CDR3: CASSVGWGEEFIYEQYF. The CDR3 DNA sequence: TGTGCCAGCAGCGTAGGCTGGGGGGAAGAATTCATCTACGAGCAGTACTTC.

The genes are TRBV6-5 and TRBJ2-2; 12 positions agree with TRBD2. Germline CDR1 and CDR2: MNHEY and SVGAGI. The junction had 4 bases not matched to a gene; V was cut back by 6 bases and J by 5 bases. The CDR3 runs 15 residues. CDR3 in DNA: TGTGCCAGCAGATCCGGACTAGCGGGGACCGGGGAGCTGTTTTTT. Amino acid sequence: CASRSGLAGTGELFF.

The chain couples TRBV5-1 to TRBJ1-6; 7 nucleotides agree with TRBD1. The germline V gene encodes CDR1 SGHRS and CDR2 YFSETQ. This CDR3 is built from 16 residues. The junction had 6 bases not matched to a gene; V was cut back by 0 bases and J by 6 bases. Here the CDR3 reads CASSLAQGTRNSPLHF. The CDR3 coding sequence is TGCGCCAGCAGCTTGGCACAGGGGACGCGTAATTCACCCCTCCACTTT.

The rearrangement links TRBV7-2 to TRBJ1-2; unclear D gene. Germline V gives CDR1 SGHTA, CDR2 FQGNSA. Trimming pared 1 base from V and 4 bases from J, leaving 10 bases between. The CDR3 loop spans 14 amino acids. CDR3 bases: TGTGCCAGCAGCTTAGTGGCATCTGCCTATGGCTACACCTTC. Translation gives CASSLVASAYGYTF.

In nucleotides, the CDR3 is TGTGCCAGCACCCCGGCGGGAGTGGACTACGAGCAGTACTTC. Amino acid sequence: CASTPAGVDYEQYF. The chain has TRBV28 and TRBJ2-7; 7 positions agree with TRBD2. CDR1 is MDHEN and CDR2 is SYDVKM in the germline V gene. V shed 7 bases, J shed 3 bases, and the junction held 9 bases outside the gene matches. The CDR3 spans 14 residues.

This chain uses TRBV15 with TRBJ2-5; D perhaps matches TRBD2 (6 bases). V was trimmed by 5 bases and J by 3 bases, leaving 10 bases between them. Germline lookup yields CDR1 LNHNV and CDR2 YYDKDF (reference sequence). The CDR3 runs to 13 residues. The CDR3 DNA reads as TGTGCCACCAGCTGGAGGGTAGAAGAGACCCAGTACTTC. Translated: CATSWRVEETQYF. Complete variable domain (other parts from reference TRBV15 and TRBJ2-5): DAMVIQNPRYQVTQFGKPVTLSCSQTLNHNVMYWYQQKSSQAPKLLFHYYDKDFNNEADTPDNFQSRRPNTSFCFLDIRSPGLGDTAMYLCATSWRVEETQYFGPGTRLLVL.

This clone occurred a few times. The V call is TRBV4-3, the J call TRBJ2-7; 9 nucleotides align to TRBD2. There are 14 residues in the CDR3. Losses at the gene ends were 4 bases for V and 2 bases for J; bases not matched to a gene: 3. CDR1 and CDR2 (germline): LGHNA, YSLEER. CDR3 sequence reads: CASSPGLAAYEQYF. The CDR3 coding sequence is TGCGCCAGCAGCCCGGGACTAGCAGCCTACGAGCAGTACTTC.

The CDR3 DNA sequence: TGCGCCAGCAACCTATTAACAGGGGCGAACACTGAAGCTTTCTTT. This translates into CASNLLTGANTEAFF. The chain employs TRBV4-1 and TRBJ1-1; TRBD1 aligns across 7 bases. Germline assignment: CDR1 MGHRA and CDR2 YSYEKL. This CDR3 has 15 residues. After removal of 7 bases from V and 1 base from J, the junction contained 9 bases not matched to a gene.

The chain recombines TRBV6-1 with TRBJ1-2; 9 nucleotides match TRBD1. Trimming cost V 1 base and J 7 bases; bases outside gene matches: 1. CDR3 length: 13 amino acids. CDR1 MNHNS and CDR2 SASEGT come from the germline V gene. The CDR3 nucleotides are TGTGCCAGCAGTGAAGGACAGGGGGGTGGCTACACCTTC. Protein: CASSEGQGGGYTF.

The chain employs TRBV18 and TRBJ2-7; 7 bases are shared with TRBD1. The V gene's germline CDR1 is KGHSH and CDR2 LQKENI. V gave up 5 bases and J gave up 6 bases; unmatched junction bases: 4. There are 12 residues in the CDR3. This chain's CDR3 is CASSSTGTEQYF. DNA of the CDR3: TGTGCCAGCTCATCGACAGGGACCGAGCAGTACTTC.

In its sample, this clone was seen once. This rearrangement joins TRBV7-6 to TRBJ2-5; possibly TRBD2 for D (6 bases). Trimming removed 6 bases from V and 4 bases from J, with 18 bases in between. The germline V gene encodes CDR1 SGHVS and CDR2 FNYEAQ. CDR3 size: 15 residues. CDR3 DNA: TGTGCCAGCAGAAGGCTAGCGAAGACTGGAGAGACCCAGTACTTC. It translates to CASRRLAKTGETQYF.

The chain employs TRBV4-3 and TRBJ2-1; weak D call: TRBD2 (6 bases). Germline V gene lookup returns CDR1 LGHNA and CDR2 YSLEER. V lost 1 base to trimming and J lost 7 bases, with 20 bases between them. This CDR3 comprises 17 residues. The CDR3 spells CASSQGPHGRVDNEQFF. For the CDR3, the DNA is TGCGCCAGCAGCCAAGGTCCCCACGGGAGAGTGGATAATGAGCAGTTCTTC.

V and J are TRBV4-3 and TRBJ2-1; TRBD2 agrees at 10 bases. Germline V lookup: CDR1 LGHNA, CDR2 YSLEER. The CDR3 length is 16 residues. With V trimmed by 1 base and J by 4 bases, 4 bases remained unmatched. The CDR3 nucleotides read TGCGCCAGCAGCCAAGGTTCTAGCGGGAGTTACAATGAGCAGTTCTTC. It codes for CASSQGSSGSYNEQFF.

The rearrangement joins TRBV19 to TRBJ2-4; TRBD1 agrees at 7 bases. Germline assignment: CDR1 LNHDA and CDR2 SQIVND (reference sequence). The trim removed 3 bases at V and 0 bases at J, leaving 5 bases unmatched. There are 16 residues in the CDR3. The CDR3 nucleotides are TGTGCCAGTAGTATCACACAGGGGCTAGCCAAAAACATTCAGTACTTC. Translating gives CASSITQGLAKNIQYF.